This T cell receptor beta chain was recorded in a study of a mutant IDH1 vaccine in newly diagnosed glioma (dated by TCRdb to the early 2020s). About the study as a whole: Eight vaccinations were administered to patients in weeks 1, 3, 5, 7, 11, 15, 19 and 23, corresponding to visits V03 through V10. In the chemotherapy-containing groups, vaccination started alongside temozolomide cycles, whereas in patients who had radiotherapy alone it started 4-6 weeks after radiotherapy. Of the 32 patients who were treated, about 60% were male and around 40% were female, and the mean age was around 43 years. Before enrollment, patients had received standard therapy of radiotherapy alone, temozolomide alone, or radiochemotherapy with temozolomide; most received the combination. Peripheral blood was collected at six visits: V03 (baseline), V05, V07, V10, V12 and V13. For exploratory analyses, about 25 treated patients had longitudinal TCRB deep sequencing done wherever samples were available.

What the time point label conveys for this sample: week 11, during vaccination. Each vaccine dose, consisting of 300 ug of a 20-mer mutant IDH1 peptide in Montanide, was administered subcutaneously with topical imiquimod. All donors had newly diagnosed IDH1-mutant astrocytomas of WHO grade 3 or 4 that showed loss of nuclear ATRX. The samples were drawn from NOA16, a multicentre, single-arm, open-label phase I trial in Germany that tested a mutant IDH1 peptide vaccine in humans for the first time. Genomic DNA for TCRB sequencing was isolated from EDTA blood with the DNeasy Blood and Tissue Kit. Concerning this clone: The antigen this receptor binds is unknown. The record has no base qualities; no much larger clone is one base away.

Relative to germline, V is 2 bases shorter and J is 6 bases shorter, with 13 bases between their ends. CDR1 and CDR2 (MNHEY, SVGAGI) derive from the germline V gene. The CDR3, cysteine through phenylalanine, is 15 amino acids long. Only the CDR3 DNA is retained, 45 bases long and in frame from the first base. The library relied on the immunoSEQ multiplex PCR assay. Rearranged TCR beta chain sequences were amplified with the hsTCRB Kit following the manufacturer's protocol. Sequencing of TCRB libraries was carried out on an Illumina MiSeq. For the original study's pipeline: Demultiplexing, trimming and gene mapping were performed with the kit vendor's proprietary platform. This is the immuneACCESS table as TCRdb keeps it, with only in-frame sequences that have V and J called. A part of the clones is gone; compared with another copy, unresolved V genes explain less than half, and the rest is unexplained. V and J calls and clone size follow that table, whereas D and trimming were derived from the DNA. The sample table shows roughly 130,000 clones, and around three quarters are seen once. The ten largest clones represent 5% to 6% of the sample.

What the research found in general, with its limitations: Pseudoprogression appeared unrelated to alterations in the top peripheral T cell clonotypes detected by TCRB sequencing. Across multiple MHC alleles, vaccine-induced immune responses were seen in approximately 93% of patients. Selection of PBMC samples for TCRB deep sequencing was based on availability. It was noted by the authors that analyses of patient blood samples could not be reproduced owing to sample limitations.

The chain uses TRBV6-5 and TRBJ2-2; a tentative D match to TRBD2 spans 5 bases. The sequencing here drew on PBMCs, taken from a glioma patient whose treatment included an IDH1 peptide vaccine. This clonotype originated in a man aged 35 to 55 with glioma. Here the CDR3 is given as CASSYASLSSGELFF. The base sequence is TGTGCCAGCAGTTACGCTAGCCTGTCTTCCGGGGAGCTGTTTTTT.